A single sample gave rise to the 6 T cell receptor beta chains below, sequenced in a study of blood T cell repertoires in COVID-19. Here immunoSEQ multiplex PCR was the method, and the copy in TCRdb shows in-frame clones only, minus some. The sample gives approximately 330,000 clones, over 80% of which show up once; 7.5% to 10% is in the top ten. Sequences were obtained from peripheral blood. These receptors were obtained from a man between 25 and 39 years old with COVID-19, enrolled during active disease.

The rearrangement links TRBV2 to TRBJ1-6; TRBD1 matches at 7 bases. From germline, CDR1 is SNHLY and CDR2 FYNNEI. J gave up 11 bases and V 2 bases, and 6 bases lay outside the gene matches. The CDR3 covers 14 residues. The DNA of the CDR3 is TGTGCCAGCAGTGAAACCGGACAGGCTACACCCCTCCACTTT. It encodes CASSETGQATPLHF.

The chain joins TRBV28 to TRBJ2-1; 9 nucleotides align to TRBD1. V lost 3 bases, J lost 7 bases, and 22 bases stayed unmatched. The CDR3 has 20 amino acids. Germline V gene lookup returns CDR1 MDHEN and CDR2 SYDVKM. The DNA of the CDR3 is TGTGCCAGCAGTTTTCCTTTGACAGGGGGAGTGGCGCGTAAGAAAAATGAGCAGTTCTTC. Protein: CASSFPLTGGVARKKNEQFF.

This clone was counted a single time. J is TRBJ2-7 and V is TRBV5-4; D remains unclear. Trimming removed 3 bases from V and 3 bases from J, with 4 bases in between. In germline, CDR1 is SGHNT, CDR2 YYREEE (reference sequence). The CDR3 has 11 amino acids. The CDR3 region is CASSSVYEQYF. The DNA of the CDR3 is TGTGCCAGCAGCTCGGTCTACGAGCAGTACTTC. The complete variable domain, with remaining parts taken from reference TRBV5-4 and TRBJ2-7, reads ETGVTQSPTHLIKTRGQQVTLRCSSQSGHNTVSWYQQALGQGPQFIFQYYREEENGRGNFPPRFSGLQFPNYSSELNVNALELDDSALYLCASSSVYEQYFGPGTRLTVT.

The chain joins TRBV13 to TRBJ1-4, with TRBD1 identical over 7 bases. V lost 1 base to trimming and J lost 0 bases; unmatched junction nucleotides: 11. Germline V CDR1 and CDR2: PRHDT, FYEKMQ (reference sequence). This CDR3 has 19 residues. CDR3 sequence reads: CASSLVRGQLKSTNEKLFF. CDR3 nucleotides: TGTGCCAGCAGCTTAGTAAGGGGACAGCTAAAGTCAACTAATGAAAAACTGTTTTTT.

The CDR3 region is CASSFIPPGAGGVYPPLHF. In DNA, the CDR3 is TGTGCCAGCAGTTTTATCCCCCCCGGGGCAGGGGGCGTTTATCCACCCCTCCACTTT. The chain couples TRBV27 to TRBJ1-6; TRBD1 agrees at 8 bases. After removal of 3 bases from V and 11 bases from J, the junction contained 21 bases not matched to a gene. CDR1 is MNHEY, CDR2 SMNVEV, per germline (reference sequence). This CDR3 is built from 19 residues.

V is TRBV6-5 and J is TRBJ2-3; 7 bases are a match to TRBD1. V shed 6 bases, J shed 2 bases, and the junction held 8 bases outside the gene matches. This CDR3 has 15 amino acids. CDR1 is MNHEY, CDR2 SVGAGI, per germline. CDR3 in amino acids: CASRDTGAPTDTQYF. The CDR3 region has the DNA TGTGCCAGCAGGGACACAGGGGCTCCCACAGATACGCAGTATTTT.